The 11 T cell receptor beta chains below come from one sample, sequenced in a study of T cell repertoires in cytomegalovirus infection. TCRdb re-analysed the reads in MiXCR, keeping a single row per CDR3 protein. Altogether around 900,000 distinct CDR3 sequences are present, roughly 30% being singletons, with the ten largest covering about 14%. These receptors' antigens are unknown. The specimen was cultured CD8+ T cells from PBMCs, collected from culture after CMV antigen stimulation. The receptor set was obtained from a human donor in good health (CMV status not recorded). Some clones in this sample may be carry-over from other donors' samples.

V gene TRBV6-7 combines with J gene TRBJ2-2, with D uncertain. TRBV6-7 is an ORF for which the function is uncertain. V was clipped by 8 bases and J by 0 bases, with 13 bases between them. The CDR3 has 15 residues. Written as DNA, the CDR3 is TGTGCCAGCGATCGAAGGGAACCGAACACCGGGGAGCTGTTTTTT. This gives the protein CASDRREPNTGELFF.

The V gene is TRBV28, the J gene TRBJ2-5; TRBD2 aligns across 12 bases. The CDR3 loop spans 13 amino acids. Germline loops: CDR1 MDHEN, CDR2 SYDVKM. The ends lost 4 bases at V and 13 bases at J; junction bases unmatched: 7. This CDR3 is CASSCEGLAGLYF. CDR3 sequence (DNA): TGTGCCAGCAGTTGCGAGGGACTAGCGGGCCTGTACTTC.

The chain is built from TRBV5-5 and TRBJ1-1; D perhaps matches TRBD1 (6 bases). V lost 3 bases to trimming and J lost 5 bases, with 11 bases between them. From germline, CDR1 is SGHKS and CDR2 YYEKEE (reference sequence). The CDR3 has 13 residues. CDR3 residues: CASSYPGATEAFF. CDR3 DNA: TGTGCCAGCAGCTACCCAGGGGCGACTGAAGCTTTCTTT.

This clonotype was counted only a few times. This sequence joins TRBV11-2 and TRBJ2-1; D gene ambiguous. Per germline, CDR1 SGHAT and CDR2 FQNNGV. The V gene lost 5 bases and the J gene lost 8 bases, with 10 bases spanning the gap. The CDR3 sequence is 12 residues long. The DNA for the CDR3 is TGTGCCAGCAGCCACTTGGAGTATGAGCAGTTCTTC. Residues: CASSHLEYEQFF.

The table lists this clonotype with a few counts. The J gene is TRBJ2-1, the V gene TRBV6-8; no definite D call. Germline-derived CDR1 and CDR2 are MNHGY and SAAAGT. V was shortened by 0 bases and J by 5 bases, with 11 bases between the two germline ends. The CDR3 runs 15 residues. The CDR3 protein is CASSYSQAWNNEQFF. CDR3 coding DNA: TGTGCCAGCAGTTACTCTCAGGCCTGGAACAATGAGCAGTTCTTC.

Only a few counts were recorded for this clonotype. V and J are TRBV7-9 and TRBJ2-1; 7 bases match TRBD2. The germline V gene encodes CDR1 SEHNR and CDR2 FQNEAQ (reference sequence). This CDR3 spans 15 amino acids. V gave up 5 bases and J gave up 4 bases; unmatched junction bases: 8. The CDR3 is CASSPHREDYNEQFF. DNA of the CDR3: TGTGCCAGCAGCCCACATCGGGAGGATTACAATGAGCAGTTCTTC.

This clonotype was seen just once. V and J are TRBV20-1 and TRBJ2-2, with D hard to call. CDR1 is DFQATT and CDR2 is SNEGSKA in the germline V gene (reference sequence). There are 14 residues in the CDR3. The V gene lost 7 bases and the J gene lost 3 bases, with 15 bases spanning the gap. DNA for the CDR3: TGCAGTGTTGGAACCCACCAGGACACCGGGGAGCTGTTTTTT. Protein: CSVGTHQDTGELFF.

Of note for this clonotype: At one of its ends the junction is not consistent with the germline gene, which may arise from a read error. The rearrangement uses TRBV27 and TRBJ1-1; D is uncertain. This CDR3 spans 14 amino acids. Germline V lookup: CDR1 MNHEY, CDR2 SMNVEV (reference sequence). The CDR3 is CVSSWAGSGTEAFF. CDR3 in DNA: TGTGTCAGCAGTTGGGCGGGGTCGGGCACTGAAGCTTTCTTT.

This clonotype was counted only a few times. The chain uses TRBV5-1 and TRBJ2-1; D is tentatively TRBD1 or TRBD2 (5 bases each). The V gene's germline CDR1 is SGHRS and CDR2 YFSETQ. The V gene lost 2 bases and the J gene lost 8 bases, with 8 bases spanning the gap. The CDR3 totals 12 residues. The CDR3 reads CASSFGADEQFF. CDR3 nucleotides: TGCGCCAGCAGCTTCGGGGCCGATGAGCAGTTCTTC.

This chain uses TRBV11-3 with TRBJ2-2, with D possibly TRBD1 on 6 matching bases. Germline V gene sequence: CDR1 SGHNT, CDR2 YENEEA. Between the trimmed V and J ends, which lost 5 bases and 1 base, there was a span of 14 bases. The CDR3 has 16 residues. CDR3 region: CASSTQGALNTGELFF. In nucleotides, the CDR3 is TGTGCCAGCAGCACACAGGGAGCCCTGAACACCGGGGAGCTGTTTTTT.

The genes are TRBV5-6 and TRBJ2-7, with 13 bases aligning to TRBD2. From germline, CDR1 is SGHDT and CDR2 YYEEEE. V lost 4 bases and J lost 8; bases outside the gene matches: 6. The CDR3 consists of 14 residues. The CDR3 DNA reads TGTGCCAGCAGCCGGACTAGCGGGAGCCTCCAGCAGTACGTC. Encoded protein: CASSRTSGSLQQYV.